This T cell receptor beta chain originates from a study of T cells in Graves' hyperthyroidism and ophthalmopathy. The diagnoses drew upon clinical symptoms, serum thyroxine and TRAb, thyroid ultrasound and orbital computed tomography. The source material, RNA transcripts, was used to amplify TCR beta CDR3 regions. The HTBI primer set was used in a first-round RT-PCR of the TCR CDR3. TCRdb reanalysed the multiplex PCR reads using MiXCR and keeps one entry per CDR3 protein. Here the sample spans some 300,000 distinct CDR3 sequences, more than 10% being singletons. V lost 7 bases to trimming and J lost 3 bases, with 14 bases between them. The CDR3 consists of 13 residues. Germline values: CDR1 SGHTS, CDR2 YDEGEE. General study points: Most clonotypes that expanded in the thyroid above 0.001 also showed up in blood.

Of note for this clonotype: Its antigen is unknown.

The sequence was collected from a woman in her 30s with Graves' hyperthyroidism that later progressed to Graves' ophthalmopathy. Input material: blood. This chain uses TRBV5-8 with TRBJ2-7; no clear D gene. The CDR3 nucleotides read TGTGCCAGCGTTTGGATAGACCTCTACGAGCAGTACTTC. Protein: CASVWIDLYEQYF.